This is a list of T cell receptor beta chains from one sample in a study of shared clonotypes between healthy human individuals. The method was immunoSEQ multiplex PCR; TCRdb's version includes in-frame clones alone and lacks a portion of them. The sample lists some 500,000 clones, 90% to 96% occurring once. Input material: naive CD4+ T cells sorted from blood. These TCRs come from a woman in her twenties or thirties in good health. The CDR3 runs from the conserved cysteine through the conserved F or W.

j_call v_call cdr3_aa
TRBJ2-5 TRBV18 CASSPPRTGSQETQYF
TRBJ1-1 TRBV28 CASSLYRAGAFF
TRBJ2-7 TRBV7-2 CASSLHAVAGPREQYF
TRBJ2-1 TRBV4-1 CASSQDELGTPYNEQFF
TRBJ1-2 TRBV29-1 CSVPGTGRRYYGYGYTF
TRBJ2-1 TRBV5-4 CASSLALLGGSYNEQFF
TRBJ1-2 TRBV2 CASSEALGRGYGYTF
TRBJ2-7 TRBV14 CASSQWAVGGAPHEQYF
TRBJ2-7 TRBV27 CASSPAAGEGYYEQYF
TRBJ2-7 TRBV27 CASRERARSYEQYF
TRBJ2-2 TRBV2 CASSPQGNTEELFF
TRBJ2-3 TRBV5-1 CASSLDYPSGASTDTQYF
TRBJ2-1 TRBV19 CASSRTGTSGLTYNEQFF
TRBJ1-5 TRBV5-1 CASSKSGDSNQPQHF
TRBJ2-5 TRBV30 CAWRASETQYF
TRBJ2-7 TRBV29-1 CSVVGRLTYEQYF
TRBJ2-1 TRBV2 CASSGRGYNEQFF
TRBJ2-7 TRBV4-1 CASSQSILAGGYEQYF
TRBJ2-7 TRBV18 CASSFLGGGTYEQYF
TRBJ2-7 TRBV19 CASSPTSGRPYEQYF
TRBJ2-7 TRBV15 CATSPGQGAEEQYF
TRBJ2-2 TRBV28 CASSGGPESLLAGSGELFF
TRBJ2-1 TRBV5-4 CASSLRLAGVDEQFF
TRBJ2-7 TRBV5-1 CAYQLAGPISSYEQYF
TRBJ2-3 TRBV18 CASSPPQRGITDTQYF
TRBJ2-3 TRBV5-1 CASRDYLTDTQYF
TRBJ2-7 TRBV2 CASSRDGAYEQYF
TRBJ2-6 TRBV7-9 CASSLGWGRPDSGANVLTF
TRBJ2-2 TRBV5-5 CASSSGTLTGELFF
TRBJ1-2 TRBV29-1 CSVAPAASRGYTF
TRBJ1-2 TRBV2 CARHSGLSYGYTF
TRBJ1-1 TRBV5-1 CASSLTGGTEAFF
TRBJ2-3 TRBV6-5 CASSYNSRAAQYF
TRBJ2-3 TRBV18 CASSPFVSGVSTDTQYF
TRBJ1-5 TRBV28 CASSPYLQGSWQPQHF
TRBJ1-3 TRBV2 CASNTHGSGNTIYF
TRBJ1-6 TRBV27 CASGQTVTAYNSPLHF
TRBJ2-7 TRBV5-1 CASSLELSSYEQYF
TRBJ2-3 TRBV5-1 CASSLGQGPTDTQYF